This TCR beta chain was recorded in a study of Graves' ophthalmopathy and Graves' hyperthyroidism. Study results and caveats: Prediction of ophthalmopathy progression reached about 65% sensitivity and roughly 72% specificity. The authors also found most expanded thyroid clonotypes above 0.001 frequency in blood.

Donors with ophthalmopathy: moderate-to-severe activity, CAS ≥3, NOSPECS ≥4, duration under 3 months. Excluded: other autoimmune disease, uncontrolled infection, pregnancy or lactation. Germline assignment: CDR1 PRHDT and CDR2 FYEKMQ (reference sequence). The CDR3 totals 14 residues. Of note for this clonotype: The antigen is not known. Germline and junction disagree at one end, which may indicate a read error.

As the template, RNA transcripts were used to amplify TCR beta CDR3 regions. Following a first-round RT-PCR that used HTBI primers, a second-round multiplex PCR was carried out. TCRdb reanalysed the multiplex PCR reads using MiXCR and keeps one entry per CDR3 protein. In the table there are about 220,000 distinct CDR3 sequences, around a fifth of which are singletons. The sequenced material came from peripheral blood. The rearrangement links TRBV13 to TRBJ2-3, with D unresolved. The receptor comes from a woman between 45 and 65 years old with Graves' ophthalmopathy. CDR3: CASSLVANTDMQYF. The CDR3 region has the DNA TGTGCCAGCAGCTTAGTCGCGAACACAGATATGCAGTATTTT.